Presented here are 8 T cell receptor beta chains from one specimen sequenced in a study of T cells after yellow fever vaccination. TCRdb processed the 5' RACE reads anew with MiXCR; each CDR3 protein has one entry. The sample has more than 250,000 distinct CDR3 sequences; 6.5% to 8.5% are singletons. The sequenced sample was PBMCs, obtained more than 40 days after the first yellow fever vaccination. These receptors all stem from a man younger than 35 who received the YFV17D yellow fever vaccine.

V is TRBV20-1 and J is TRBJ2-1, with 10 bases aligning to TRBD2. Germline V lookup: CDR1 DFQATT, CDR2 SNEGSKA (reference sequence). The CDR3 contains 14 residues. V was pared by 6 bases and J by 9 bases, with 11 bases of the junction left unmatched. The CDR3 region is CSAHSGGAMVEQFF. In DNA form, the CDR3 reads TGCAGTGCGCACAGCGGGGGGGCCATGGTTGAGCAGTTCTTC.

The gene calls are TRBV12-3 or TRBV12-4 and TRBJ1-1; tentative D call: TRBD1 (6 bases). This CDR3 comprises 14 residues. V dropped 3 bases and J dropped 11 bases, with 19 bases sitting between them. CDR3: CASSFGPEGGIAFF. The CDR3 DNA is TGTGCCAGCAGTTTTGGCCCGGAGGGGGGCATCGCTTTCTTT.

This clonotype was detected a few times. The CDR3 reads CSVPRVDYGYTF. CDR3 DNA: TGCAGTGTTCCCAGGGTTGACTATGGCTACACCTTC. The chain is built from TRBV20-1 and TRBJ1-2, with TRBD1 as a possible D gene (5 bases). V lost 7 bases and J 3 bases, leaving 12 bases between the germline ends. The CDR3 loop spans 12 amino acids. Germline-derived CDR1 and CDR2 are DFQATT and SNEGSKA (reference sequence).

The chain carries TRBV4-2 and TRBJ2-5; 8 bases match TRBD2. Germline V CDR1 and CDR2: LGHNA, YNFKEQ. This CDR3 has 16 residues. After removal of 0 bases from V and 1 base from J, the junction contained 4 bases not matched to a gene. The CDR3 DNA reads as TGTGCCAGCAGCCAAGAAAGAACTAGCGGCCAAGAGACCCAGTACTTC. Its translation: CASSQERTSGQETQYF.

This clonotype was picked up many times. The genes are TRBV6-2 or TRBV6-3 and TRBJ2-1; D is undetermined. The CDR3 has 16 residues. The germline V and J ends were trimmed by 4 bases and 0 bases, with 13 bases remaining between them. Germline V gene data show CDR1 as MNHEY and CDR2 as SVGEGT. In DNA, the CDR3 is TGTGCCAGCAGTTCCATCCCGGGCCTCTCCTACAATGAGCAGTTCTTC. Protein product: CASSSIPGLSYNEQFF.

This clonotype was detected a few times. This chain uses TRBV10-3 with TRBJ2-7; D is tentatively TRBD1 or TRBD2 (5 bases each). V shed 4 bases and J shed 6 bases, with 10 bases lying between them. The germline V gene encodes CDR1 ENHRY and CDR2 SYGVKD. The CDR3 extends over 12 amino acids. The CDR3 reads CAISGGTGEQYV. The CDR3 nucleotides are TGTGCCATCAGTGGTGGGACGGGCGAGCAGTACGTC.

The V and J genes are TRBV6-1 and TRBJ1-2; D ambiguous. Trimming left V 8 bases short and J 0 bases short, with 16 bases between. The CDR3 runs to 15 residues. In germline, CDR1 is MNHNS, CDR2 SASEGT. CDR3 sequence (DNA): TGTGCCAGCGCCCTCAGGAGTCCCTCTAACTATGGCTACACCTTC. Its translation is CASALRSPSNYGYTF.

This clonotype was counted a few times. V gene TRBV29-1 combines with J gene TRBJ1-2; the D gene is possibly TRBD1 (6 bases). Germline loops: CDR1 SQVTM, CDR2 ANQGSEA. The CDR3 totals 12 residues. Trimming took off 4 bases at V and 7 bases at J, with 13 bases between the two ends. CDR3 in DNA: TGCAGCGTTGGGAGCGGGGGCGCTGGCTACACCTTC. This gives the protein CSVGSGGAGYTF. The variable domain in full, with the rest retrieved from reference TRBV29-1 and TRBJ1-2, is SAVISQKPSRDICQRGTSLTIQCQVDSQVTMMFWYRQQPGQSLTLIATANQGSEATYESGFVIDKFPISRPNLTFSTLTVSNMSPEDSSIYLCSVGSGGAGYTFGSGTRLTVV.